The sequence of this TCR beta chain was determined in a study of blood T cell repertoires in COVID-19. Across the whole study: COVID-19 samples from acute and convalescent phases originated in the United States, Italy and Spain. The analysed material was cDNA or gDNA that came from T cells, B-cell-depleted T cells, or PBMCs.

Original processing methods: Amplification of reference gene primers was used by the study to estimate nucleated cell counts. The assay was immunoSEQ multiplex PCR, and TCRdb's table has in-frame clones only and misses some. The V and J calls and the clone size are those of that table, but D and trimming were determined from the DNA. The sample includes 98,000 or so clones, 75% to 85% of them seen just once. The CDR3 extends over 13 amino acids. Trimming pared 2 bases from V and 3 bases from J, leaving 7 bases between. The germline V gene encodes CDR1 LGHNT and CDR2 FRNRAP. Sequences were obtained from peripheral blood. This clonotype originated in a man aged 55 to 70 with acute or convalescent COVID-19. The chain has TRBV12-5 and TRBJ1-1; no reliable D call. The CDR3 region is CASGLSGYTEAFF. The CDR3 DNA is TGTGCTAGTGGTTTGTCGGGTTACACTGAAGCTTTCTTT. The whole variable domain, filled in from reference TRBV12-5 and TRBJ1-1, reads DARVTQTPRHKVTEMGQEVTMRCQPILGHNTVFWYRQTMMQGLELLAYFRNRAPLDDSGMPKDRFSAEMPDATLATLKIQPSEPRDSAVYFCASGLSGYTEAFFGQGTRLTVV.